This record looks at one T cell receptor beta chain sequence and its context. Its antigen is still unknown. Reverse transcribed after extraction, RNA yielded cDNA as the sequencing template. TCRdb's copy holds only in-frame clones and misses some; the assay was immunoSEQ multiplex PCR. This sample has a few hundred thousand clones, with roughly 63% found just once. The data belong to a study of CD8+ T cells in alopecia areata. The V end lost 0 bases, the J end lost 0 bases, and 11 bases lay between the germline ends. This CDR3 region has 16 residues. Germline-derived CDR1 and CDR2 are SGHRS and YFSETQ. Points from the study as a whole: Especially in alopecia totalis/universalis, lesional scalp showed greater clonality than normal scalp did. Alphabeta T cells residing in normal skin are also sequenced in scalp samples. Many of the expanded lesional clones endured in scalp and blood while on tofacitinib.

Treatment given: oral pan-JAK inhibitor, 5-10 mg twice daily. Lesional scalp tissue (obtained by punch biopsy) and peripheral blood were collected from alopecia areata patients. This clonotype originated in a human donor with alopecia areata. The sequences come from CD4+ T cells sorted from blood, collected around week 54, from a patient treated with tofacitinib. The chain recombines TRBV5-1 with TRBJ2-3; no definite D call. CDR3 sequence (DNA): TGCGCCAGCAGCTTGGGGTACCGGAGTAGCACAGATACGCAGTATTTT. It is translated as CASSLGYRSSTDTQYF.